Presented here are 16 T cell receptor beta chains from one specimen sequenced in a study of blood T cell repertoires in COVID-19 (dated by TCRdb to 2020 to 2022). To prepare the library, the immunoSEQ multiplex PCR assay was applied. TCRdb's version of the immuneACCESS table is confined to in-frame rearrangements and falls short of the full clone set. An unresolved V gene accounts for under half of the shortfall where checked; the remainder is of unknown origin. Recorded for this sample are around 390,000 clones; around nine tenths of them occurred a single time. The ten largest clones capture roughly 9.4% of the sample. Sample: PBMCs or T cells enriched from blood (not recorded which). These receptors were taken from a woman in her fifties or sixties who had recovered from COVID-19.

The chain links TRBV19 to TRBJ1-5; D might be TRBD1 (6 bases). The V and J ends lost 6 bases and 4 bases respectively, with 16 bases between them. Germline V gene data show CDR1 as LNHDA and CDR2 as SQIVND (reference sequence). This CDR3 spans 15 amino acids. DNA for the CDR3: TGTGCCAGTAGGTGGACACAGGGATGGAATCAGCCCCAGCATTTT. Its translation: CASRWTQGWNQPQHF. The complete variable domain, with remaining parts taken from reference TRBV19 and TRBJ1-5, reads DGGITQSPKYLFRKEGQNVTLSCEQNLNHDAMYWYRQDPGQGLRLIYYSQIVNDFQKGDIAEGYSVSREKKESFPLTVTSAQKNPTAFYLCASRWTQGWNQPQHFGDGTRLSIL.

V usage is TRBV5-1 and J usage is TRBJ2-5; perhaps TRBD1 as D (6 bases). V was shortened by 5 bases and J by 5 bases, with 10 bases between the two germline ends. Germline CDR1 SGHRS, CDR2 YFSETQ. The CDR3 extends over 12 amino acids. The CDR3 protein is CASSSDRETQYF. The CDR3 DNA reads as TGCGCCAGCAGTTCCGACAGGGAGACCCAGTACTTC.

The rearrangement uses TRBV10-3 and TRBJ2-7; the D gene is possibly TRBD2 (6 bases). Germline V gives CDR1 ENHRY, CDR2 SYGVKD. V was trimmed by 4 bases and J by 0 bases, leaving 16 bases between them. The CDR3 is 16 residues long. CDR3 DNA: TGTGCCATCAGTGGCGGGGTCTCCGAGAGCTCCTACGAGCAGTACTTC. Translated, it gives CAISGGVSESSYEQYF.

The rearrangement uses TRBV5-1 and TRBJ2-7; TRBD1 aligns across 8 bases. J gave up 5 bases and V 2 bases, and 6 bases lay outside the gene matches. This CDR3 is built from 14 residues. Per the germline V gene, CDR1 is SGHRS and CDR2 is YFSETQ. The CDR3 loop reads CASSLGRGPDEQYF. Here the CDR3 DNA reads TGCGCCAGCAGCTTAGGCAGGGGGCCTGACGAGCAGTACTTC.

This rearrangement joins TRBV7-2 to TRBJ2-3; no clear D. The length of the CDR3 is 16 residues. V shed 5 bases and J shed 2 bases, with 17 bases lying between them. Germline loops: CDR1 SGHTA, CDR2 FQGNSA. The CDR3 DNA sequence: TGTGCCAGCAGCCCCCATGGGCAGTTAAACACAGATACGCAGTATTTT. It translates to CASSPHGQLNTDTQYF.

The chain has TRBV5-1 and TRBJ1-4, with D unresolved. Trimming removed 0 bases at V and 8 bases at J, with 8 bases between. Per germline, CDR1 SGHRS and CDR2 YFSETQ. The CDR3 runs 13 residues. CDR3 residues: CASSLEAGEKLFF. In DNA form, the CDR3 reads TGCGCCAGCAGCTTGGAAGCGGGCGAAAAACTGTTTTTT.

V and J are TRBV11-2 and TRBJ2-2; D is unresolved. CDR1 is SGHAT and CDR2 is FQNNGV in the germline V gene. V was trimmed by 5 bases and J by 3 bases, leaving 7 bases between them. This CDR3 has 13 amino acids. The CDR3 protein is CASSPLYTGELFF. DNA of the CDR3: TGTGCCAGCAGCCCTTTATACACCGGGGAGCTGTTTTTT.

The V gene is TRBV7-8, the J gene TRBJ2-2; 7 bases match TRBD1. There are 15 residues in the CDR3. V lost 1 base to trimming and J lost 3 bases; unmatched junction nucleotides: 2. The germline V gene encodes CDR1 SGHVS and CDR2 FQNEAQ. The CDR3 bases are TGTGCCAGCAGCTTAGTAGACAGGGACACCGGGGAGCTGTTTTTT. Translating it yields CASSLVDRDTGELFF.

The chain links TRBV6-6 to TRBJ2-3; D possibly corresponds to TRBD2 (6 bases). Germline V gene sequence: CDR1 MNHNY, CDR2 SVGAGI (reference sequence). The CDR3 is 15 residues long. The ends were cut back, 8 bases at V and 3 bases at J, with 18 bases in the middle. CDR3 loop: CASLGGGRGTDTQYF. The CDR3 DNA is TGTGCCAGCCTGGGAGGAGGGAGAGGGACAGATACGCAGTATTTT.

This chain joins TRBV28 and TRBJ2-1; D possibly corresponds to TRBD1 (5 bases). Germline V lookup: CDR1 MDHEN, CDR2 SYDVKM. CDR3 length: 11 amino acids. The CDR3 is CAGARNNEQFF. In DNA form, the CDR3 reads TGTGCTGGGGCTAGGAACAATGAGCAGTTCTTC.

CDR3 protein: CASSQGTSEQYF. CDR3 bases: TGTGCCAGCAGCCAAGGGACTAGCGAGCAGTACTTC. This sequence joins TRBV6-2 or TRBV6-3 and TRBJ2-7; TRBD2 matches at 8 bases. Germline loops: CDR1 MNHEY, CDR2 SVGEGT. With 6 bases clipped from V and 6 bases from J, the junction kept 4 bases outside the gene matches. This CDR3 is built from 12 residues.

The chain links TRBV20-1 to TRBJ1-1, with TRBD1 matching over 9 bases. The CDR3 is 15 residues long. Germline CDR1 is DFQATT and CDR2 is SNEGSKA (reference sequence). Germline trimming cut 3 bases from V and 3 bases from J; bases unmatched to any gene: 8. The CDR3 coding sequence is TGCAGTGCTAGTGAAGGGACAGGGTGGTACACTGAAGCTTTCTTT. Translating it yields CSASEGTGWYTEAFF.

CDR3 residues: CASSDNRVNQPQHF. In DNA, the CDR3 is TGTGCCAGCAGTGATAACAGGGTCAATCAGCCCCAGCATTTT. The chain links TRBV2 to TRBJ1-5, with TRBD1 as a possible D gene (6 bases). The CDR3 loop spans 14 amino acids. The germline V gene has CDR1 SNHLY and CDR2 FYNNEI. V gave up 3 bases and J gave up 3 bases, with 9 bases separating them.

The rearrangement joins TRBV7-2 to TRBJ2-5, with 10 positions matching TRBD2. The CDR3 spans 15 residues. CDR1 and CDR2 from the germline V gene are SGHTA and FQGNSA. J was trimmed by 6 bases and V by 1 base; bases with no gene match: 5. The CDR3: CASSLERGGGKTQYF. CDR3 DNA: TGTGCCAGCAGCTTAGAGCGGGGGGGCGGAAAGACCCAGTACTTC.

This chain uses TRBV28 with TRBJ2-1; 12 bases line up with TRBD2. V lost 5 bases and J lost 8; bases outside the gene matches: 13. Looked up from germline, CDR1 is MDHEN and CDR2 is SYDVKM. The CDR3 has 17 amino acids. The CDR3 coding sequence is TGTGCCAGCAGTATAGGACTAGCGGGGACCTATAGGGATGAGCAGTTCTTC. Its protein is CASSIGLAGTYRDEQFF.

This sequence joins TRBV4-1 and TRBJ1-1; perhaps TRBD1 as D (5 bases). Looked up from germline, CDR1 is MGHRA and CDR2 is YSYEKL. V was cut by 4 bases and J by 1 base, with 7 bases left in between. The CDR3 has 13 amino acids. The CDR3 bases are TGCGCCAGCAGCCGAACAGGGAACACTGAAGCTTTCTTT. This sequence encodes CASSRTGNTEAFF.